This entry concerns a single T cell receptor (beta chain). The target antigen is unknown. This sample is part of a study of cytomegalovirus exposure and HLA in healthy donors. Background on the study: Unique TCR beta sequences numbering around 110 million came from about 179 million T cells in an earlier analysis. Of the donors genotyped, approximately 400 in all, about 76% fell in the Caucasian-associated ancestry cluster. General observations from the study: There were several of the most significant clusters that appeared linked to common viral pathogens in a later analysis.

Trimming removed 10 bases from V and 3 bases from J, with 15 bases in between. Germline V gene data show CDR1 as LNHDA and CDR2 as SQIVND (reference sequence). The CDR3 contains 13 residues. 60 Vbeta and 13 Jbeta primers were used in PCR. In the study's own analysis: As a later analysis found, there were 80 million or so unique TCR beta chains, of which 8.5 million to 13 million were shared. TCRdb's copy holds only in-frame clones and misses some; the assay was immunoSEQ multiplex PCR. That table supplies the V and J calls and clone size; D and trimming were determined from the DNA. Its table records 50,000 to 80,000 clones.

The chain couples TRBV19 to TRBJ1-1; D ambiguous. This TCR derives from a woman in her late teens or twenties in good health and CMV-seronegative. The sample comprised PBMCs. The CDR3 region has the DNA TGTGCCACCCATGGTTACGGAGACACTGAAGCTTTCTTT. It yields the protein CATHGYGDTEAFF.